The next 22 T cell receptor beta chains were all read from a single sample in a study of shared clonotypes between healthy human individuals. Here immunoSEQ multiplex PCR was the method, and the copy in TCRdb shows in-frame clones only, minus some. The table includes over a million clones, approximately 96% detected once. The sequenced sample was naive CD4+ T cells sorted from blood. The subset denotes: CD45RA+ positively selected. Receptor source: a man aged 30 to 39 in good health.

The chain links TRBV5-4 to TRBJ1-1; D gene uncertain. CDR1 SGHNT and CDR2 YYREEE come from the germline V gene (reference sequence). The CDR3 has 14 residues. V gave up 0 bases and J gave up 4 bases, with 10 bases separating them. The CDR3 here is CASSLGRGATEAFF. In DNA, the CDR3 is TGTGCCAGCAGCTTGGGGCGGGGTGCCACTGAAGCTTTCTTT.

CDR3 residues: CASSLMTPADTQYF. The CDR3 DNA is TGCGCCAGCAGCTTAATGACCCCCGCAGATACGCAGTATTTT. The rearrangement uses TRBV5-1 and TRBJ2-3; D gene ambiguous. The germline CDR1 and CDR2 sequences are SGHRS and YFSETQ. V gave up 2 bases and J gave up 4 bases, with 11 bases separating them. This CDR3 has 14 residues.

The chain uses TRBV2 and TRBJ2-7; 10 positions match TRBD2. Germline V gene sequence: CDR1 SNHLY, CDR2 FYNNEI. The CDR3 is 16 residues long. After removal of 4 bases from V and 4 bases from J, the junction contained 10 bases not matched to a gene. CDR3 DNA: TGTGCCAGCAGTGCAGGCTCTCTAGCGGGAGCATACGAGCAGTACTTC. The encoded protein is CASSAGSLAGAYEQYF.

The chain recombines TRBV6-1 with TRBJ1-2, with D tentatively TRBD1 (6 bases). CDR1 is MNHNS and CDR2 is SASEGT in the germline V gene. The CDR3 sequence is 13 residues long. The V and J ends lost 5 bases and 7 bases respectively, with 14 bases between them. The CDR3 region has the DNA TGTGCCAGCAGTTGGGGGGGGCTTGGTGGCTACACCTTC. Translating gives CASSWGGLGGYTF.

CDR3 sequence (DNA): TGTGCCAGCTCACGGGACAGGGTAGCTGATGAGCAGTTCTTC. Protein product: CASSRDRVADEQFF. V usage is TRBV18 and J usage is TRBJ2-1, with 9 bases aligning to TRBD1. Per the germline V gene, CDR1 is KGHSH and CDR2 is LQKENI. With V trimmed by 4 bases and J by 8 bases, 6 bases remained unmatched. CDR3 size: 14 residues.

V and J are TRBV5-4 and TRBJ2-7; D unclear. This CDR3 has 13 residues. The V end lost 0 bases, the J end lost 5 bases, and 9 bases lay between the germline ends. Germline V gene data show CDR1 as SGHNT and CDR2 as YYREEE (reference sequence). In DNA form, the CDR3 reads TGTGCCAGCAGCTTGGAAAGCCGAGACGAGCAGTACTTC. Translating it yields CASSLESRDEQYF.

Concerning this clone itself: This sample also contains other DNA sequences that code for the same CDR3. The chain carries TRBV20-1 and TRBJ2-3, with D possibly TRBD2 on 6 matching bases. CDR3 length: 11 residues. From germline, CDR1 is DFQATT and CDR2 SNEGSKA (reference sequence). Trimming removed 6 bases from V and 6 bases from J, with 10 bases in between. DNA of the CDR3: TGCAGTGCCAGGGACTTGGATACGCAGTATTTT. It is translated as CSARDLDTQYF.

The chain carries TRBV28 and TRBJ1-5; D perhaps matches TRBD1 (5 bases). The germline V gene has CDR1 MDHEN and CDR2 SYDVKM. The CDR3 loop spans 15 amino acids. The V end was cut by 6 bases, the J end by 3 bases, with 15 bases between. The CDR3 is CASRPGLGLNQPQHF. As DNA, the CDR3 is TGTGCCAGCAGGCCGGGTTTGGGGCTCAATCAGCCCCAGCATTTT.

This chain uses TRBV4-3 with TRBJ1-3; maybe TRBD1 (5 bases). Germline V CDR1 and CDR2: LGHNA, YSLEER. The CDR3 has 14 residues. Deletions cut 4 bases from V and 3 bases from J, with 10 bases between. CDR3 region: CASSLDRLGNTIYF. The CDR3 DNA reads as TGCGCCAGCAGCCTAGACAGACTTGGAAACACCATATATTTT.

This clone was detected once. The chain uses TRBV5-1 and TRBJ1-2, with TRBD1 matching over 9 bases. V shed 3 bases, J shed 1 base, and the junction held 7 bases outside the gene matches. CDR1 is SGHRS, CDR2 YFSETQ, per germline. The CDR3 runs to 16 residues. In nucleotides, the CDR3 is TGCGCCAGCAGCTATATGACAGGGGGGATTAACTATGGCTACACCTTC. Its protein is CASSYMTGGINYGYTF.

The DNA of the CDR3 is TGTGCCAGCACCCGAAGCGGGGGCTCCTACGAGCAGTACTTC. It codes for CASTRSGGSYEQYF. The chain has TRBV6-5 and TRBJ2-7, with 8 positions matching TRBD2. The CDR3 length is 14 residues. Germline assignment: CDR1 MNHEY and CDR2 SVGAGI. With V trimmed by 7 bases and J by 0 bases, 5 bases remained unmatched.

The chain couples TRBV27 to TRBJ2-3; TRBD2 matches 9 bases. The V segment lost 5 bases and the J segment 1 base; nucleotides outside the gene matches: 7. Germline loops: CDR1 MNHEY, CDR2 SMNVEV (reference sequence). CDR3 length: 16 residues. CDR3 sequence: CASSILLAGRTDTQYF. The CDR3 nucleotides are TGTGCCAGCAGTATCCTGCTAGCGGGACGCACAGATACGCAGTATTTT.

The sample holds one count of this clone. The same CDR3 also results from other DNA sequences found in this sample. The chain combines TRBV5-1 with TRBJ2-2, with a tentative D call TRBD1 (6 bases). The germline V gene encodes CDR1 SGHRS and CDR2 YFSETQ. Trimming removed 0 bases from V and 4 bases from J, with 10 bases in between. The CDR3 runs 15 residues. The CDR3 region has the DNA TGCGCCAGCAGCTTGGTGGGGGCGGGCACCGGGGAGCTGTTTTTT. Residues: CASSLVGAGTGELFF.

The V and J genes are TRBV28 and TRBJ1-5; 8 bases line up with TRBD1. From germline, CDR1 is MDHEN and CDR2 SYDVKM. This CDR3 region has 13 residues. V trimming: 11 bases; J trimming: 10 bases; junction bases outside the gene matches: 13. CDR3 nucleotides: TGTGCCGGAAGATCAGGGGGCGTGGGCCCCCAGCATTTT. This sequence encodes CAGRSGGVGPQHF.

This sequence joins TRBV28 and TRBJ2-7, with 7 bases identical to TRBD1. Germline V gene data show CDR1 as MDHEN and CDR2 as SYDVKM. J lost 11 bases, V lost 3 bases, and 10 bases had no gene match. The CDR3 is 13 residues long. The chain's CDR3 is CASSLRGQDSKYF. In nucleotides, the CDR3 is TGTGCCAGCAGTTTGAGGGGGCAGGACAGTAAGTACTTC.

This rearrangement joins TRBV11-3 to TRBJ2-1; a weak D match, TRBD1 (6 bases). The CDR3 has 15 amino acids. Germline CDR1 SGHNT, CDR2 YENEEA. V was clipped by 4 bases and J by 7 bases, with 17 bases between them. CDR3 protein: CASSSQRQAANEQFF. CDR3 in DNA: TGTGCCAGCAGCTCGCAGAGACAGGCGGCGAATGAGCAGTTCTTC.

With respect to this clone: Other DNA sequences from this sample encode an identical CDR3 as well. The DNA of the CDR3 is TGTGCCAGCAGCTTAGCGTTAGCGGGAGTCAATGAGCAGTTCTTC. It translates to CASSLALAGVNEQFF. The J gene is TRBJ2-1, the V gene TRBV7-8, with 9 bases matching TRBD2. The CDR3 totals 15 residues. Germline values: CDR1 SGHVS, CDR2 FQNEAQ. Unmatched junction bases numbered 3, after V lost 0 bases and J lost 6 bases.

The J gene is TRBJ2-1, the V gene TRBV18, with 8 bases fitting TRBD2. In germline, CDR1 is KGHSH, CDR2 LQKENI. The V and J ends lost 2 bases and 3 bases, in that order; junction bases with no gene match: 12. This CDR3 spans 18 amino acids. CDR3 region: CASSPFSSIAGNYNEQFF. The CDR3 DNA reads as TGTGCCAGCTCACCATTCAGTTCAATAGCGGGAAACTACAATGAGCAGTTCTTC.

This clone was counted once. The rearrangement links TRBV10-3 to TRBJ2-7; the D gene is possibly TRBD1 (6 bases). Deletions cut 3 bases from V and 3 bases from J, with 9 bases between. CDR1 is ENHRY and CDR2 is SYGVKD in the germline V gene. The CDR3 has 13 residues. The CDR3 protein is CAISEGDNYEQYF. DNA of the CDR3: TGTGCCATCAGTGAAGGGGACAACTACGAGCAGTACTTC.

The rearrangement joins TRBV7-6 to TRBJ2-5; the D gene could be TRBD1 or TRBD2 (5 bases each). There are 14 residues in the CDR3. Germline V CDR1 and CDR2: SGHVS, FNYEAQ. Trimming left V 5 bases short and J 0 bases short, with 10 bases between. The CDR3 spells CASSTGTYQETQYF. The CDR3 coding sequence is TGTGCCAGCAGCACCGGGACCTACCAAGAGACCCAGTACTTC.

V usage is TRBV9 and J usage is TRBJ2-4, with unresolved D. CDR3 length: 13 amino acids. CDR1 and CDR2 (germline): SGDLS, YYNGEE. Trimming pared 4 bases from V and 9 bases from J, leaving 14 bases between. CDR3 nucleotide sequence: TGTGCCAGCAGCCCCCCGAGTTTTGGCATTCAGTACTTC. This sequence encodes CASSPPSFGIQYF.

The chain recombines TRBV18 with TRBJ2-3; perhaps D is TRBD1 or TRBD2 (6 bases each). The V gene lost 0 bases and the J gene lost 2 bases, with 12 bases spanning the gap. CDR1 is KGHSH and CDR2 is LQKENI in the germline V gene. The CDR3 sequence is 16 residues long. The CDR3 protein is CASSPPNGGPTDTQYF. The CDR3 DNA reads TGTGCCAGCTCACCACCGAACGGGGGCCCCACAGATACGCAGTATTTT.